This T cell receptor beta chain was found in a study of vaccination and CD4 T cells after COVID-19. Looking at the study overall: Culture controls were given either a CEFX pool, an HIV-1 Nef pool, or no peptide.

On this clonotype: The antigen remains undetermined.

The CDR3 totals 15 residues. V lost 4 bases and J lost 2, with 16 bases in between. The germline V gene has CDR1 DFQATT and CDR2 SNEGSKA (reference sequence). Sample time point: late sampling 161 to 241 days after vaccination in a few convalescent patients. The treatment was: approximately nine-day PBMC culture with coronavirus spike peptide pools or control peptides (ViraFEST assay). Sequencing of cultured CD4+ T cell DNA used the Oncomine TCR Beta short-read assay. Investigators isolated genomic DNA from cultured CD4+ T cells. From the PCR reads, TCRdb called clonotypes with MiXCR, one entry per CDR3 protein. The sample holds tens of thousands of distinct CDR3 sequences; roughly two fifths are singletons and the top ten take 4.9%.

The V and J genes are TRBV20-1 and TRBJ2-3; D remains ambiguous. The input for sequencing was CD4+ T cells from blood, cultured in vitro, taken about 7 months after SARS-CoV-2 vaccination. This clonotype was obtained from a human donor who had recovered from COVID-19. Here the CDR3 reads CSATSARSNTDTQYF. CDR3 nucleotides: TGCAGTGCTACGTCAGCAAGGTCTAACACAGATACGCAGTATTTT.